Presented here are 26 T cell receptor beta chains from one specimen sequenced in a study of shared clonotypes between healthy human individuals. The repertoire was sequenced with immunoSEQ multiplex PCR; TCRdb's copy has only in-frame clones and lacks some. The sample carries around 430,000 clones, roughly 80% recorded once. The specimen sequenced was PBMCs. The source is a woman aged 35 to 49 in good health. Some clones in this sample may be carry-over from other donors' samples.

The rearrangement uses TRBV10-3 and TRBJ2-1; TRBD1 matches 7 bases. This CDR3 comprises 18 residues. In germline, CDR1 is ENHRY, CDR2 SYGVKD. The V gene end was trimmed by 4 bases and the J gene end by 0 bases; junction bases not matched to a gene: 12. The CDR3 DNA sequence: TGTGCCATCAGTGTCCGGGACAGTTATCTCCGCTCCTACAATGAGCAGTTCTTC. Residues: CAISVRDSYLRSYNEQFF.

The chain carries TRBV6-1 and TRBJ2-2; 7 positions match TRBD2. This CDR3 is 14 amino acids long. Trimming at V came to 6 bases and at J to 0 bases, leaving 1 base not matched to a gene. CDR1 and CDR2 (germline): MNHNS, SASEGT. CDR3: CASRAGPNTGELFF. Written as DNA, the CDR3 is TGTGCCAGCAGAGCGGGACCGAACACCGGGGAGCTGTTTTTT.

CDR3 coding DNA: TGTGCCAGCAGCCAAGCCGCGTACGAGCAGTACTTC. It codes for CASSQAAYEQYF. V is TRBV14 and J is TRBJ2-7, with D hard to call. The CDR3 is made up of 12 amino acids. Between the trimmed V and J ends, which lost 1 base and 4 bases, there was a span of 5 bases. Germline CDR1 and CDR2: SGHDN and FVKESK.

V gene TRBV7-9 combines with J gene TRBJ1-2; D unresolved. CDR1 and CDR2 (germline): SEHNR, FQNEAQ (reference sequence). This CDR3 has 12 residues. V lost 2 bases and J 7 bases, leaving 8 bases between the germline ends. This CDR3 is CASSLLGSGYTF. For the CDR3, the DNA is TGTGCCAGCAGCTTATTGGGTTCTGGCTACACCTTC.

This clone turned up a few times. J is TRBJ2-1 and V is TRBV27, with a weak D call TRBD2 (5 bases). The CDR3 is made up of 15 amino acids. The germline V gene has CDR1 MNHEY and CDR2 SMNVEV (reference sequence). With 6 bases removed from V and 8 bases from J, the gap between germline ends came to 20 bases. The CDR3 region is CASSSWELGMDEQFF. CDR3 nucleotides: TGTGCCAGCAGCAGTTGGGAGCTGGGGATGGATGAGCAGTTCTTC.

Here the CDR3 reads CASSHDDRGLGGYTF. CDR3 coding DNA: TGTGCCAGCAGTCATGACGACAGGGGGCTCGGTGGCTACACCTTC. The genes are TRBV13 and TRBJ1-2; TRBD1 matches 10 bases. The V gene's germline CDR1 is PRHDT and CDR2 FYEKMQ (reference sequence). The CDR3 is 15 amino acids. V was pared by 6 bases and J by 7 bases, with 11 bases of the junction left unmatched.

The CDR3 region has the DNA TGTGCCAGCAGTGAAGGGACAGGGGGGATCTATGGCTACACCTTC. Its protein is CASSEGTGGIYGYTF. This rearrangement joins TRBV25-1 to TRBJ1-2; TRBD1 matches 11 bases. This CDR3 is 15 amino acids long. CDR1 MGHDK and CDR2 SYGVNS come from the germline V gene. With 2 bases clipped from V and 4 bases from J, the junction kept 3 bases outside the gene matches.

This clone occurred once. The CDR3 is CASSDGRSTDTQYF. The CDR3, as DNA: TGTGCCAGCAGCGATGGGAGAAGCACAGATACGCAGTATTTT. The V call is TRBV11-2, the J call TRBJ2-3; possibly TRBD2 for D (5 bases). Between the trimmed V and J ends, which lost 5 bases and 0 bases, there was a span of 9 bases. Germline values: CDR1 SGHAT, CDR2 FQNNGV. The CDR3 spans 14 residues.

This clone has at least ten counts. The chain uses TRBV6-4 and TRBJ2-3; D remains unclear. V was trimmed by 2 bases and J by 3 bases, leaving 9 bases between them. Germline V gene sequence: CDR1 MRHNA, CDR2 SNTAGT. The CDR3 length is 14 residues. CDR3 nucleotides: TGTGCCAGCAGTGACGGGCAGGAAACAGATACGCAGTATTTT. It codes for CASSDGQETDTQYF.

V is TRBV11-1 and J is TRBJ2-7, with D perhaps matching TRBD1 (6 bases). The germline V gene encodes CDR1 SGHAT and CDR2 FQDESV (reference sequence). With 2 bases removed from V and 1 base from J, the gap between germline ends came to 9 bases. This CDR3 contains 14 residues. The CDR3 sequence is CASSLTGTSYEQYF. The DNA for the CDR3 is TGTGCCAGCAGCTTAACAGGGACGTCCTACGAGCAGTACTTC.

The chain combines TRBV6-1 with TRBJ1-2, with 7 bases that match TRBD1. Trimming took 7 bases from V and 1 from J; bases not matched to a gene: 3. From germline, CDR1 is MNHNS and CDR2 SASEGT. The CDR3 is 13 residues long. This CDR3 reads CASNRQGNYGYTF. CDR3 DNA: TGTGCCAGCAATCGACAGGGTAACTATGGCTACACCTTC.

The CDR3 DNA reads as TGTGCCACCAGCAGCCCGGGACAGGGGTACTACGAGCAGTACTTC. Translated: CATSSPGQGYYEQYF. The chain links TRBV15 to TRBJ2-7, with TRBD1 identical over 10 bases. Germline CDR1 and CDR2: LNHNV and YYDKDF (reference sequence). Trimming cost V 3 bases and J 3 bases; bases outside gene matches: 5. The length of the CDR3 is 15 residues.

The V gene is TRBV9, the J gene TRBJ2-2, with 8 bases fitting TRBD2. V gave up 4 bases and J gave up 5 bases; unmatched junction bases: 10. Germline CDR1 is SGDLS and CDR2 is YYNGEE. The CDR3 loop spans 16 amino acids. The CDR3 loop is CASSLEGLEGTGELFF. The CDR3 DNA reads as TGTGCCAGCAGCCTGGAGGGACTAGAGGGAACCGGGGAGCTGTTTTTT.

The chain carries TRBV7-9 and TRBJ1-5; tentative D call: TRBD1 (6 bases). Trimming cost V 0 bases and J 9 bases, with 9 bases left between them. Germline V CDR1 and CDR2: SEHNR, FQNEAQ (reference sequence). There are 13 residues in the CDR3. The CDR3 sequence is CASSLAADRPQHF. The CDR3 bases are TGTGCCAGCAGCTTAGCGGCGGACAGGCCCCAGCATTTT.

The rearrangement joins TRBV7-9 to TRBJ2-3; 8 bases align to TRBD2. J was trimmed by 1 base and V by 6 bases; bases with no gene match: 3. CDR1 is SEHNR, CDR2 FQNEAQ, per germline (reference sequence). The CDR3 extends over 14 amino acids. CDR3 amino acids: CASRQLAGTDTQYF. CDR3 nucleotides: TGTGCCAGCAGACAACTAGCGGGCACAGATACGCAGTATTTT. Using reference TRBV7-9 and TRBJ2-3 for the parts outside the CDR3, the full variable domain is DTGVSQNPRHKITKRGQNVTFRCDPISEHNRLYWYRQTLGQGPEFLTYFQNEAQLEKSRLLSDRFSAERPKGSFSTLEIQRTEQGDSAMYLCASRQLAGTDTQYFGPGTRLTVL.

This clone was found a few times. The chain is built from TRBV20-1 and TRBJ2-1; 7 bases are shared with TRBD2. V lost 1 base, J lost 12 bases, and 3 bases stayed unmatched. The CDR3 is made up of 11 amino acids. Looked up from germline, CDR1 is DFQATT and CDR2 is SNEGSKA (reference sequence). CDR3 protein: CSARGGSVQFF. CDR3 DNA: TGCAGTGCTAGAGGCGGGAGCGTGCAGTTCTTC.

The DNA of the CDR3 is TGTGCCAGCAGTCCCCGGAGGGGACTAGCCAAAAACATTCAGTACTTC. It translates to CASSPRRGLAKNIQYF. The chain employs TRBV6-6 and TRBJ2-4; D may be TRBD2 (6 bases). Between the trimmed V and J ends, which lost 5 bases and 0 bases, there was a span of 14 bases. The germline V gene has CDR1 MNHNY and CDR2 SVGAGI (reference sequence). CDR3 length: 16 amino acids.

This clone was detected once. The V call is TRBV19, the J call TRBJ1-2, with D possibly being TRBD1 (5 bases). There are 15 residues in the CDR3. The germline gives CDR1 LNHDA, CDR2 SQIVND (reference sequence). The V end was cut by 4 bases, the J end by 6 bases, with 18 bases between. The CDR3, as DNA: TGTGCCAGTAGTAAGTCCTGGGCCGGGGCTGATGGCTACACCTTC. Translation: CASSKSWAGADGYTF.

The chain has TRBV6-1 and TRBJ1-4; D unclear. The CDR3 sequence is 12 residues long. V lost 6 bases and J lost 8, with 10 bases in between. CDR1 is MNHNS and CDR2 is SASEGT in the germline V gene. The CDR3 DNA reads TGTGCCAGCAGACTGCCCAGAGAAAAACTGTTTTTT. Its protein product is CASRLPREKLFF.

In its sample, this clone was seen a few times. The chain combines TRBV5-8 with TRBJ2-7; possibly TRBD2 for D (6 bases). Germline CDR1 SGHTS, CDR2 YDEGEE. V gave up 5 bases and J gave up 5 bases, with 14 bases separating them. The CDR3 has 13 residues. The CDR3 reads CASRARGIHEQYF. CDR3 in DNA: TGTGCCAGCAGAGCCCGGGGGATCCACGAGCAGTACTTC.

The CDR3 protein is CASSSTGTGNTIYF. CDR3 in DNA: TGTGCCAGCAGTTCGACAGGGACTGGAAACACCATATATTTT. The chain couples TRBV28 to TRBJ1-3; 7 bases match TRBD1. CDR3 size: 14 residues. CDR1 and CDR2 (germline): MDHEN, SYDVKM. The junction had 2 bases not matched to a gene; V was cut back by 4 bases and J by 2 bases.

The chain employs TRBV12-2 and TRBJ2-5; the table's D call of TRBD2 was not tested on the DNA. TRBV12-2 is marked as a pseudogene. This CDR3 contains 19 residues. CDR3 amino acids: CASRFKRSLAEIGGETQYF. The CDR3 coding sequence is TGTGCAAGTCGCTTTAAGAGGAGCCTAGCGGAAATAGGTGGCGAGACCCAGTACTTC.

The V call is TRBV18, the J call TRBJ2-1; the D gene is possibly TRBD2 (5 bases). Trimming stripped 2 bases from V and 0 bases from J, with 11 bases between. This CDR3 comprises 16 residues. CDR1 and CDR2 from the germline V gene are KGHSH and LQKENI. The CDR3 loop is CASSPSSWSSYNEQFF. The CDR3 region has the DNA TGTGCCAGCTCACCATCTAGCTGGAGCTCCTACAATGAGCAGTTCTTC.

The chain links TRBV7-2 to TRBJ2-5, with 7 bases lining up with TRBD2. In germline, CDR1 is SGHTA, CDR2 FQGNSA. CDR3 length: 18 amino acids. Trimming removed 4 bases from V and 3 bases from J; junction bases left unmatched: 17. This CDR3 is CASSSLTSWGEHKETQYF. The CDR3 nucleotides are TGTGCCAGCAGCTCGCTGACTAGCTGGGGTGAACATAAAGAGACCCAGTACTTC.

The rearrangement links TRBV11-2 to TRBJ2-5, with a possible D match to TRBD2 (5 bases). The CDR3 runs 15 residues. The germline gives CDR1 SGHAT, CDR2 FQNNGV. V lost 6 bases and J 1 base, leaving 15 bases between the germline ends. Written as DNA, the CDR3 is TGTGCCAGCAGAACAATGGCGGGCGCCCAAGAGACCCAGTACTTC. It encodes CASRTMAGAQETQYF. Full variable domain (remainder filled in from reference TRBV11-2 and TRBJ2-5): EAGVAQSPRYKIIEKRQSVAFWCNPISGHATLYWYQQILGQGPKLLIQFQNNGVVDDSQLPKDRFSAERLKGVDSTLKIQPAKLEDSAVYLCASRTMAGAQETQYFGPGTRLLVL.

This clone was recorded many times. Other DNA sequences from this sample encode an identical CDR3 as well. The genes are TRBV9 and TRBJ2-5; 9 positions match TRBD1. The DNA end favors TRBJ2-7, so the J call may be wrong. The V gene's germline CDR1 is SGDLS and CDR2 YYNGEE. The CDR3 spans 15 residues. The CDR3 loop reads CASSVEGTGSYEQYF. The CDR3 DNA follows: TGTGCCAGCAGCGTAGAAGGGACAGGGTCCTACGAGCAGTACTTC.